This TCR beta chain was documented in a study of vaccination effects on CD4 cells after COVID-19. Clones were read by immunoSEQ multiplex PCR, and TCRdb kept only the in-frame ones, dropping some. Of tens of thousands of clones listed, less than 85% are singletons. Investigators separated out CD4+ T cells once approximately 11 days of culture had passed. Between March and December 2020, the person had a SARS-CoV-2 infection that PCR confirmed. Vaccination of participants consisted of two doses of either the BNT162b2 or mRNA-1273 vaccine. About this clone itself: Its antigen is undetermined.

The sample here was CD4+ T cells from PBMCs cultured without peptide, taken after COVID-19 vaccination. The TCR was taken from a human donor who had a prior SARS-CoV-2 infection.

The CDR3 sequence: CASSFGLAGGRGYNEQFF. CDR3 nucleotides: TGTGCCAGCAGCTTCGGACTAGCGGGAGGAAGGGGCTACAATGAGCAGTTCTTC. The gene calls are TRBV7-2 and TRBJ2-1; 14 bases map to TRBD2. V lost 3 bases, J lost 3 bases, and 7 bases stayed unmatched. The CDR3 runs 18 residues. Germline lookup yields CDR1 SGHTA and CDR2 FQGNSA.